These T cell receptor beta chains were read from a single sample in a study of cytomegalovirus exposure and HLA in healthy donors. Clones were read by immunoSEQ multiplex PCR, and TCRdb kept only the in-frame ones, dropping some. Here the sample spans more than 130,000 clones, 80% being singletons. The material sequenced was PBMCs. These receptors originate from a male donor in good health and CMV-seronegative. The CDR3 runs from the conserved cysteine through the conserved F or W. The order of the fields is clone size, V gene, J gene, D gene, CDR3 protein, CDR3 DNA. A D gene is named only where the DNA matches it firmly. Not every row has a clone size; where given, it reads once, few, many or a size class.

abundance: NA
v_gene: TRBV19
j_gene: TRBJ2-7
d_gene: TRBD1
CDR3aa: CASTPSRTGGKGEQYF
CDR3nt: TGTGCCAGTACTCCCTCCCGGACAGGGGGTAAGGGCGAGCAGTACTTC

abundance: NA
v_gene: TRBV4-2
j_gene: TRBJ1-5
d_gene: TRBD1
CDR3aa: CASSQILTGGSDQPQHF
CDR3nt: TGTGCCAGCAGCCAGATATTAACAGGGGGCAGTGACCAGCCCCAGCATTTT

abundance: NA
v_gene: TRBV9
j_gene: TRBJ2-5
d_gene: TRBD2
CDR3aa: CASSVGTLAGGQETQYF
CDR3nt: TGTGCCAGCAGCGTAGGGACACTAGCGGGGGGGCAAGAGACCCAGTACTTC

abundance: NA
v_gene: TRBV29-1
j_gene: TRBJ2-1
d_gene: TRBD1
CDR3aa: CSVGTGGYNEQFF
CDR3nt: TGCAGCGTTGGGACAGGGGGCTACAATGAGCAGTTCTTC

abundance: NA
v_gene: TRBV6-6
j_gene: TRBJ1-2
d_gene: NA
CDR3aa: CASSYSTDNYGYIF
CDR3nt: TGTGCCAGCAGTTACTCGACAGATAACTATGGCTACATCTTC

abundance: NA
v_gene: TRBV11-2
j_gene: TRBJ2-5
d_gene: TRBD2
CDR3aa: CASRVAGFLQETQYF
CDR3nt: TGTGCCAGCAGAGTAGCGGGGTTTCTACAAGAGACCCAGTACTTC

abundance: NA
v_gene: TRBV5-4
j_gene: TRBJ1-4
d_gene: NA
CDR3aa: CASSFQTGDEKLFF
CDR3nt: TGTGCCAGCAGCTTTCAGACCGGGGATGAAAAACTGTTTTTT

abundance: NA
v_gene: TRBV6-5
j_gene: TRBJ1-1
d_gene: NA
CDR3aa: CASSLGHQLEAFF
CDR3nt: TGTGCCAGCAGTCTAGGACACCAACTTGAAGCTTTCTTT

abundance: NA
v_gene: TRBV5-1
j_gene: TRBJ2-2
d_gene: NA
CDR3aa: CASRIGDTGELFF
CDR3nt: TGCGCCAGCAGGATAGGGGACACCGGGGAGCTGTTTTTT

abundance: few
v_gene: TRBV6-5
j_gene: TRBJ1-1
d_gene: NA
CDR3aa: CASSQQGNTEAFF
CDR3nt: TGTGCCAGCAGTCAACAGGGGAACACTGAAGCTTTCTTT

abundance: NA
v_gene: TRBV19
j_gene: TRBJ2-3
d_gene: NA
CDR3aa: CASSIGSRGTDTQYF
CDR3nt: TGTGCCAGTAGTATAGGCTCCCGAGGCACAGATACGCAGTATTTT

abundance: NA
v_gene: TRBV7-3
j_gene: TRBJ2-2
d_gene: NA
CDR3aa: CASSPGTGKGLNTGELFF
CDR3nt: TGTGCCAGCAGTCCGGGGACTGGGAAAGGCCTAAACACCGGGGAGCTGTTTTTT

abundance: NA
v_gene: TRBV7-2
j_gene: TRBJ1-1
d_gene: TRBD1
CDR3aa: CASSLGQGAEAFF
CDR3nt: TGTGCCAGCAGCTTAGGACAGGGGGCTGAAGCTTTCTTT

abundance: NA
v_gene: TRBV19
j_gene: TRBJ2-7
d_gene: TRBD1
CDR3aa: CASSPMGQSYEQYF
CDR3nt: TGTGCCAGTAGCCCAATGGGACAGTCCTACGAGCAGTACTTC